The text below deals with one T cell receptor (beta chain). TCRdb re-called the 5' RACE reads; one entry per CDR3 protein, DNA not given. The table counts some 500,000 distinct CDR3 sequences; about 1.5% lies in the top ten. These data originate in a study of T cells expressing NK-cell markers. This CDR3 spans 16 amino acids. From germline, CDR1 is SGHNT and CDR2 YENEEA. The origin of this receptor is a woman between 50 and 59 years old in good health. The specimen was blood T cells: a sorted CD56 or NKG2C T cell subset, CD4+ or CD8+ T cells, or bulk PBMC T cells (not recorded which). This rearrangement joins TRBV11-3 to TRBJ1-1. CDR3 sequence reads: CASSLEGNMLNTEAFF.